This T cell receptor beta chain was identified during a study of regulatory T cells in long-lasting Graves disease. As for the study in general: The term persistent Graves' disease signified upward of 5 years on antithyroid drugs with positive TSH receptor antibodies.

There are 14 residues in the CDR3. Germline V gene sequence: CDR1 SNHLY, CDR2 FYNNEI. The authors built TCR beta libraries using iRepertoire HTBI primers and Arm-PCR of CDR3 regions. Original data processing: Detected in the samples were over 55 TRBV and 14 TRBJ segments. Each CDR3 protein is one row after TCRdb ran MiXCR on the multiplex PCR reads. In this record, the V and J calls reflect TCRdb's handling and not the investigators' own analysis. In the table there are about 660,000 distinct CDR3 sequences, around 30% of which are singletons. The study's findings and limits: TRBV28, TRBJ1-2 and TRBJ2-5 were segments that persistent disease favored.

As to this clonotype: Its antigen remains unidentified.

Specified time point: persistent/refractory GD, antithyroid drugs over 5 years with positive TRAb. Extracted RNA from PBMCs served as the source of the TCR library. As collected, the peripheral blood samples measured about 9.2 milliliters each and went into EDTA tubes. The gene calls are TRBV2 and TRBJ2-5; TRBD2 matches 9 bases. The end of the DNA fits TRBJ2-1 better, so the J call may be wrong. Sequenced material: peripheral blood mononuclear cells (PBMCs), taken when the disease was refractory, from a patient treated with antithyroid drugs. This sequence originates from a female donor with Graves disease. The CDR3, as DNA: TGTGCCAGCAGTGCTGTAGCGGGAGTGGATGAGCAGTTCTTC. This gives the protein CASSAVAGVDEQFF.